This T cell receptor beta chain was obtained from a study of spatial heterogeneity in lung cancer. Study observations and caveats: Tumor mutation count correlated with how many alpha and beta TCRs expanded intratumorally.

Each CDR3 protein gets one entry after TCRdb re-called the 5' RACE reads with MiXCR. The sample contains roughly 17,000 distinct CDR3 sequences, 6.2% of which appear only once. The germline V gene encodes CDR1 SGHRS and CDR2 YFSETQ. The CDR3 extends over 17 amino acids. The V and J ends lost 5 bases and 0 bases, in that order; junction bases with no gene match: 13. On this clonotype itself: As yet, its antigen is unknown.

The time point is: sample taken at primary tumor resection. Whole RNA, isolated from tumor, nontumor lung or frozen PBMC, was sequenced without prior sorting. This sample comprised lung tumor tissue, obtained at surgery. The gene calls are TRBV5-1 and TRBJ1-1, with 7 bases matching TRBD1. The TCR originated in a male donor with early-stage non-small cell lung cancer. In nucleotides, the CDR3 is TGCGCCAGCAGATGGACTAGCGGGGGACAGTTGAACACTGAAGCTTTCTTT. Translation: CASRWTSGGQLNTEAFF.